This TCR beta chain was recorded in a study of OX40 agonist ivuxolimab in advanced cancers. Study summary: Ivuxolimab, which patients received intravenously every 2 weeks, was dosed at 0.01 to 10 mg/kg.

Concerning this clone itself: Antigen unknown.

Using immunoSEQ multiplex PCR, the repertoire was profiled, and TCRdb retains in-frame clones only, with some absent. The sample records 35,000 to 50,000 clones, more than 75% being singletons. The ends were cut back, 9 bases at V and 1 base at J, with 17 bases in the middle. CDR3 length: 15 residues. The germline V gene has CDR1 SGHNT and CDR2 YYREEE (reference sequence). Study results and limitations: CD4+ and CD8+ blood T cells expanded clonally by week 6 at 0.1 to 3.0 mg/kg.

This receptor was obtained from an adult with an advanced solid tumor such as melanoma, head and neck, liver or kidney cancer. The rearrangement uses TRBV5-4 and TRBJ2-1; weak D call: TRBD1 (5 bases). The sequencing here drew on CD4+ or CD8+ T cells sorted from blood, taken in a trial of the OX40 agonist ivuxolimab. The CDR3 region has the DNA TGTGCCACGGTCGATGGGCAGGGATCCTACAATGAGCAGTTCTTC. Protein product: CATVDGQGSYNEQFF. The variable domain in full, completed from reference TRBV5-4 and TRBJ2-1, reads ETGVTQSPTHLIKTRGQQVTLRCSSQSGHNTVSWYQQALGQGPQFIFQYYREEENGRGNFPPRFSGLQFPNYSSELNVNALELDDSALYLCATVDGQGSYNEQFFGPGTRLTVL.